Below are 16 T cell receptor beta chains sequenced from a single sample in a study of tumor-infiltrating lymphocytes in primary liver carcinoma. It was from roughly 20-30 mg of unsorted bulk tissue that RNA and DNA were co-extracted. With 500 ng total RNA as template and a constant-region primer, TCR beta cDNA was made. ARM-PCR, slightly modified, supplied the TCR beta libraries through three nested multiplex PCR rounds. Both of the initial two PCR rounds ran for 10 cycles and employed TRBV1-TRBV30 forward primers alongside a C-beta reverse primer. TCRdb used MiXCR to reprocess the multiplex PCR reads, holding one entry per CDR3 protein. The sample holds about 78,000 distinct CDR3 sequences, about 72% seen once. Sequencing input: liver tumor tissue from sampling region 4. Subset noted: tumor region T4, right-lateral pole. The receptor source for this set is a middle-aged man with primary liver carcinoma and hepatitis B virus infection.

The chain links TRBV29-1 to TRBJ2-5, with D perhaps given as TRBD1 or TRBD2 (5 bases each). Germline CDR1 is SQVTM and CDR2 is ANQGSEA. The CDR3 has 14 amino acids. V was pared by 1 base and J by 13 bases, with 22 bases between. The CDR3, as DNA: TGCAGCGTTGAAGCCGGGGCAGCGCAAGAGACACTGTACTTC. This encodes CSVEAGAAQETLYF.

In the case of this clonotype: Sequence at one end of the junction differs from germline and may be a read error. V gene TRBV6-1 combines with J gene TRBJ2-5; D remains ambiguous. The V gene's germline CDR1 is MNHNS and CDR2 SASEGT. This CDR3 has 12 amino acids. In DNA form, the CDR3 reads TGTGCCAGCAGTGAGAGTCGGAAGACCCGGTACTTC. Residues: CASSESRKTRYF.

There are many counts of this clonotype. The chain recombines TRBV29-1 with TRBJ1-1; 7 nucleotides align to TRBD1. V was clipped by 6 bases and J by 4 bases; unmatched bases: 11. The CDR3 has 14 residues. CDR1 SQVTM and CDR2 ANQGSEA come from the germline V gene. The CDR3 DNA reads as TGCAGCGTCCGAAGGGGGCTTGATAGCACTGAAGCTTTCTTT. Translation: CSVRRGLDSTEAFF.

This clonotype came up many times. The chain joins TRBV5-1 to TRBJ2-1; the match to TRBD2 covers 11 bases. The CDR3 is 15 residues long. Germline V gives CDR1 SGHRS, CDR2 YFSETQ. V was clipped by 4 bases and J by 7 bases; unmatched bases: 7. The chain's CDR3 is CASSPGSGRGNEQFF. The CDR3, as DNA: TGCGCCAGCAGCCCTGGTAGCGGGAGGGGGAATGAGCAGTTCTTC. The full variable domain, its missing parts supplied by reference TRBV5-1 and TRBJ2-1, is KAGVTQTPRYLIKTRGQQVTLSCSPISGHRSVSWYQQTPGQGLQFLFEYFSETQRNKGNFPGRFSGRQFSNSRSEMNVSTLELGDSALYLCASSPGSGRGNEQFFGPGTRLTVL.

The chain carries TRBV28 and TRBJ2-7, with D perhaps matching TRBD2 (5 bases). CDR3 size: 13 residues. The germline V gene has CDR1 MDHEN and CDR2 SYDVKM. Between the trimmed V and J ends, which lost 3 bases and 5 bases, there was a span of 11 bases. CDR3 sequence (DNA): TGTGCCAGCAGTTTCGGGGTCGGGAACGAGCAGTACTTC. Translation: CASSFGVGNEQYF.

This clonotype was seen once. This chain links TRBV11-2 with TRBJ2-1, with D uncertain. Germline values: CDR1 SGHAT, CDR2 FQNNGV. V shed 7 bases and J shed 9 bases, with 19 bases lying between them. The CDR3 loop spans 14 amino acids. CDR3 nucleotide sequence: TGTGCCAGCAACTCCACTGCAGGCGGTAGTGAGCAGTTCTTC. It encodes CASNSTAGGSEQFF.

As for this clonotype: As the CDR3 is not closed by the conserved phenylalanine or tryptophan, this likely results from a read error. This sequence joins TRBV6-1 and TRBJ1-1; TRBD1 matches at 8 bases. The CDR3 has 16 residues. Germline CDR1 reads MNHNS; CDR2 reads SASEGT. J was trimmed by 2 bases and V by 3 bases; bases with no gene match: 8. The CDR3 here is CASSELGGTGNTEAFI. Written as DNA, the CDR3 is TGTGCCAGCAGTGAGTTGGGAGGGACAGGCAACACTGAAGCTTTCATT.

On this clonotype itself: The germline gene is not matched at one end of the junction; a read error may be the cause. The V call is TRBV7-9, the J call TRBJ2-5; 7 nucleotides line up with TRBD1. This CDR3 is 15 amino acids long. Germline V gene sequence: CDR1 SEHNR, CDR2 FQNEAQ (reference sequence). The CDR3 DNA reads TGCGCCAGCAGCTTACATCAACAGGGGTCAGAGACCCAGTACTTC. Residues: CASSLHQQGSETQYF. Full variable domain (remainder filled in from reference TRBV7-9 and TRBJ2-5): DTGVSQNPRHKITKRGQNVTFRCDPISEHNRLYWYRQTLGQGPEFLTYFQNEAQLEKSRLLSDRFSAERPKGSFSTLEIQRTEQGDSAMYLCASSLHQQGSETQYFGPGTRLLVL.

On this clonotype itself: Because the CDR3 is missing its conserved closing phenylalanine or tryptophan, this is likely a read error. The chain uses TRBV28 and TRBJ1-5; the D gene is possibly TRBD1 (6 bases). Germline values: CDR1 MDHEN, CDR2 SYDVKM. The CDR3 totals 11 residues. The V gene lost 10 bases and the J gene lost 5 bases, with 9 bases spanning the gap. The CDR3 DNA reads TGTGCCACGGAGGGGGATCAGCCCCAGCATCTT. It is translated as CATEGDQPQHL.

Comment on this clonotype: The junction departs from germline at one end; a sequencing error may be responsible. This chain uses TRBV29-1 with TRBJ1-4; no clear D gene. CDR3 length: 14 residues. CDR1 and CDR2 from the germline V gene are SQVTM and ANQGSEA. CDR3 nucleotide sequence: TGCGGATGGACTGAAGGAGGTACTAATGAAACACTGCTTTTT. Encoded protein: CGWTEGGTNETLLF.

This clonotype was observed a few times. A much more abundant neighbour one base away suggests this may be a read error. This chain links TRBV6-1 with TRBJ2-1; D might be TRBD2 (6 bases). Germline assignment: CDR1 MNHNS and CDR2 SASEGT. This CDR3 contains 15 residues. This CDR3 reads CASSDGTHTYNEQSF. The CDR3 DNA follows: TGTGCCAGCAGTGACGGGACTCATACCTACAATGAGCAGTCCTTC.

The chain links TRBV28 to TRBJ2-7; D not resolved. This CDR3 has 13 residues. Germline CDR1 and CDR2: MDHEN and SYDVKM. V gave up 2 bases and J gave up 11 bases, with 16 bases separating them. CDR3 nucleotides: TGTGCCAGCAGTTTAAGGGATTCCTACGAAAAGTACTTC. As protein: CASSLRDSYEKYF.

A few counts support this clonotype. The CDR3 does not end in the conserved phenylalanine or tryptophan, so this is likely a read error. This rearrangement joins TRBV29-1 to TRBJ1-2; D gene uncertain. The CDR3 has 13 residues. Germline CDR1 reads SQVTM; CDR2 reads ANQGSEA. The CDR3: CSVVQTTNYGYTV. CDR3 in DNA: TGCAGCGTTGTGCAAACTACTAACTATGGATACACCGTC.

This clonotype was seen only a few times. The chain joins TRBV21-1 to TRBJ1-5; the D call of TRBD1 is as the table states it, not checked on the DNA. TRBV21-1 is flagged as a pseudogene. The CDR3 covers 15 residues. CDR3 protein: CASSERQLSNQPQHF. The CDR3 nucleotides are TGTGCCAGCAGCGAGCGACAGTTGAGCAATCAGCCCCAGCATTTT.

Of note for this clonotype: A read error may produce the germline difference seen at one junction end. The chain has TRBV11-2 and TRBJ2-2; maybe TRBD1 (5 bases). The CDR3 length is 15 residues. The germline V gene encodes CDR1 SGHAT and CDR2 FQNNGV. The CDR3 sequence: CASLPPRVYTRELFF. In DNA, the CDR3 is TGTGCCAGCCTCCCACCGAGAGTGTACACCAGGGAACTGTTTTTT. Full variable domain (remainder filled in from reference TRBV11-2 and TRBJ2-2): EAGVAQSPRYKIIEKRQSVAFWCNPISGHATLYWYQQILGQGPKLLIQFQNNGVVDDSQLPKDRFSAERLKGVDSTLKIQPAKLEDSAVYLCASLPPRVYTRELFFGEGSRLTVL.

This clonotype has more than one count but fewer than ten. One base away lies a much larger clone, so this may be a sequencing read error. V is TRBV12-3 or TRBV12-4 and J is TRBJ2-1; 7 bases map to TRBD2. The CDR3 consists of 13 residues. The CDR3, as DNA: TGTACCAGCAGTTGGGGGGGGGTGGATGAGCAGTTCTTC. It codes for CTSSWGGVDEQFF.